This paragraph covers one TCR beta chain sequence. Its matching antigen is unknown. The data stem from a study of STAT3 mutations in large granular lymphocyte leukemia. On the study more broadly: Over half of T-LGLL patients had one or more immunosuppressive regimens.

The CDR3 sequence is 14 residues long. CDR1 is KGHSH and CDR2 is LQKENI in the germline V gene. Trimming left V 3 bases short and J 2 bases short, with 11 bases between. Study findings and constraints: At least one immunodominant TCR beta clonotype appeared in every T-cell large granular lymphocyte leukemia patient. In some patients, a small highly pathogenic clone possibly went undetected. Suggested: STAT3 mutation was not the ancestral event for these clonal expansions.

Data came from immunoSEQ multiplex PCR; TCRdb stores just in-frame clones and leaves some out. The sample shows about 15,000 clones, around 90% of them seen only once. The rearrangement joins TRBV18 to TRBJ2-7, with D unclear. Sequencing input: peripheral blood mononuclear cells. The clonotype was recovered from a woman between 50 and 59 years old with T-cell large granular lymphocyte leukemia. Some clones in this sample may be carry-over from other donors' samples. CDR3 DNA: TGTGCCAGCTCACCCGCCGTCCTTACCTACGAGCAGTACTTC. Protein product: CASSPAVLTYEQYF.